This TCR beta chain comes out of a study of prognosis after radiotherapy for stage I lung cancer. The authors amplified TCR beta CDR3 from genomic DNA using two-round multiplex PCR. First-round PCR amplification was performed with primers specific to each TRBV and TRBJ gene. TCRdb processed the multiplex PCR reads anew with MiXCR; each CDR3 protein has one entry. This table holds 31,000 or so distinct CDR3 sequences, about 40% found once. This sequence originates from a donor aged 50 or older with non-small cell lung cancer. The starting material was PBMCs, obtained before or after stereotactic body radiation therapy (not recorded which).

The CDR3 loop is CASSLLGIAGYETQYF. CDR3 nucleotide sequence: TGCGCCAGCAGCCTACTAGGAATAGCGGGGTACGAGACCCAGTACTTC. The V gene is TRBV4-1, the J gene TRBJ2-5, with 8 bases fitting TRBD2. V trimming: 4 bases; J trimming: 5 bases; junction bases outside the gene matches: 12. The germline V gene has CDR1 MGHRA and CDR2 YSYEKL. The CDR3 spans 16 residues.